This T cell receptor (beta chain) was recovered during a study of blood T cell repertoires in COVID-19. As for the study in general: Spain, Italy and the United States supplied samples that represented acute and convalescent COVID-19.

CDR3 length equals 13 residues. Germline lookup yields CDR1 SGHTS and CDR2 YDEGEE. Trimming removed 2 bases at V and 8 bases at J, with 13 bases between. Sequencing used immunoSEQ multiplex PCR; TCRdb keeps in-frame clones, though not all of them. Of around 280,000 clones in the sample, under 90% were seen once. This receptor was taken from a woman in her twenties or thirties with COVID-19, enrolled during active disease. What was sequenced was peripheral blood. The chain links TRBV5-8 to TRBJ1-2; D perhaps matches TRBD1 (5 bases). CDR3 sequence: CASSLSQVAGYTF. In nucleotides, the CDR3 is TGTGCCAGCAGCTTATCACAGGTTGCAGGCTACACCTTC.